This T cell receptor beta chain was identified during a study of cytomegalovirus exposure and HLA in healthy donors. The PCR contained 60 Vbeta and 13 Jbeta primers. The data were produced by immunoSEQ multiplex PCR, yet TCRdb's version contains in-frame clones alone and is incomplete. The table has about 120,000 clones, about 70% seen once. Germline assignment: CDR1 MNHEY and CDR2 SMNVEV (reference sequence). The CDR3 totals 15 residues. Between the trimmed V and J ends, which lost 6 bases and 0 bases, there was a span of 13 bases. Study-wide findings and caveats: Associated with HLA alleles at 0.05 false discovery rate in a later analysis were 16,951 TCR beta sequences. As a later analysis revealed, most CMV-associated TCR beta chains appeared HLA-restricted.

This clone has more than one count but fewer than ten. Its cognate antigen is unknown. This sequence originates from a human donor in good health. The sample taken for sequencing was PBMCs. The gene calls are TRBV27 and TRBJ2-3; possibly TRBD1 for D (6 bases). This chain's CDR3 is CASSRTAFSTDTQYF. In DNA, the CDR3 is TGTGCCAGCAGCAGGACAGCCTTTAGCACAGATACGCAGTATTTT.